The 32 T cell receptor beta chains in this list originate from one sample, sequenced in a study of T cells in Graves' hyperthyroidism and ophthalmopathy. Amplification yielded TCR beta CDR3 regions, with RNA transcripts as the source. The HTBI primer set drove a first-round RT-PCR of the TCR CDR3. A single record per CDR3 protein comes from TCRdb applying MiXCR to the multiplex PCR reads. The sample has 400,000 to 600,000 distinct CDR3 sequences, less than 25% seen once. Material: blood. The origin of the receptors is a young man with Graves' hyperthyroidism.

This clonotype showed up many times. The CDR3 nucleotides read TGCAGTGCTAGGGGGGAGGAGAACACTGAAGCTTTCTTT. Amino acids: CSARGEENTEAFF. V is TRBV20-1 and J is TRBJ1-1; weak D call: TRBD1 (5 bases). CDR1 and CDR2 from the germline V gene are DFQATT and SNEGSKA (reference sequence). The CDR3 loop spans 13 amino acids. The V end was cut by 3 bases, the J end by 1 base, with 9 bases between.

This clonotype occurred many times. The chain carries TRBV2 and TRBJ2-7; D possibly corresponds to TRBD1 (5 bases). Trimming stripped 2 bases from V and 0 bases from J, with 11 bases between. The CDR3 sequence is 15 residues long. The germline CDR1 and CDR2 sequences are SNHLY and FYNNEI. CDR3 DNA sequence: TGTGCCAGCAGTGAATCAAGGACAATCTCCTACGAGCAGTACTTC. As protein: CASSESRTISYEQYF.

Ten or more counts support this clonotype. The chain employs TRBV5-1 and TRBJ1-2; D unresolved. Germline-derived CDR1 and CDR2 are SGHRS and YFSETQ. The CDR3 covers 16 residues. Trimming stripped 3 bases from V and 2 bases from J, with 17 bases between. This CDR3 reads CASSSYSFTTNYGYTF. CDR3 nucleotide sequence: TGCGCCAGCAGCTCCTACTCGTTTACAACCAACTATGGCTACACCTTC.

Only a few counts were recorded for this clonotype. A junction end diverges from the germline sequence, so it may reflect a read error. The chain combines TRBV11-2 with TRBJ2-7, with TRBD1 identical over 7 bases. Per germline, CDR1 SGHAT and CDR2 FQNNGV. CDR3 length equals 13 residues. The CDR3 sequence is CASTDRAPYEQCF. CDR3 coding DNA: TGTGCCAGCACCGACAGGGCCCCCTACGAGCAGTGCTTC. The variable domain in full, with the rest retrieved from reference TRBV11-2 and TRBJ2-7, is EAGVAQSPRYKIIEKRQSVAFWCNPISGHATLYWYQQILGQGPKLLIQFQNNGVVDDSQLPKDRFSAERLKGVDSTLKIQPAKLEDSAVYLCASTDRAPYEQCFGPGTRLTVT.

The gene calls are TRBV5-1 and TRBJ1-2, with D maybe TRBD1 (5 bases). V was shortened by 6 bases and J by 4 bases, with 28 bases between the two germline ends. CDR1 is SGHRS, CDR2 YFSETQ, per germline. The CDR3 has 18 amino acids. The CDR3 protein is CASTWAEGPAAGSYGYTF. The CDR3 coding sequence is TGCGCCAGCACCTGGGCCGAGGGACCAGCGGCGGGGAGCTATGGCTACACCTTC.

The rearrangement links TRBV19 to TRBJ2-2, with no clear D. CDR3 length equals 15 residues. Trimming left V 5 bases short and J 1 base short, with 11 bases between. CDR1 is LNHDA and CDR2 is SQIVND in the germline V gene (reference sequence). The CDR3 reads CASSRRAGNTGELFF. The CDR3 bases are TGTGCCAGTAGTCGTAGGGCCGGGAACACCGGGGAGCTGTTTTTT.

This chain links TRBV6-2 or TRBV6-3 with TRBJ2-7; 10 bases are a match to TRBD2. J gave up 2 bases and V 6 bases, and 7 bases lay outside the gene matches. The CDR3 extends over 15 amino acids. Per the germline V gene, CDR1 is MNHEY and CDR2 is SVGEGT. CDR3 amino acids: CASRRRTSGPYEQYF. The CDR3 DNA is TGTGCCAGCAGACGACGGACTAGCGGACCCTACGAGCAGTACTTC.

In its sample, this clonotype was seen a few times. CDR3 in amino acids: CASSRLGVHEQYF. For the CDR3, the DNA is TGTGCCAGCAGTCGATTAGGGGTCCACGAGCAGTACTTC. This chain joins TRBV12-3 or TRBV12-4 and TRBJ2-7, with D perhaps matching TRBD1 (5 bases). V lost 5 bases, J lost 5 bases, and 13 bases lay in between. This CDR3 region has 13 residues.

This clonotype was detected ten times or more. The rearrangement uses TRBV7-2 and TRBJ1-5; the D is unclear. The length of the CDR3 is 12 residues. Germline CDR1 and CDR2: SGHTA and FQGNSA. Trimming left V 3 bases short and J 3 bases short, with 3 bases between. The DNA for the CDR3 is TGTGCCAGCAGCTTCTACAATCAGCCCCAGCATTTT. Amino acid sequence: CASSFYNQPQHF.

This clonotype was counted at least ten times. DNA for the CDR3: TGTGCCAGCAGTCTCCACCGGAGCGGGGGGACTGAGACCCAGTACTTC. It yields the protein CASSLHRSGGTETQYF. The rearrangement links TRBV2 to TRBJ2-5, with 9 bases fitting TRBD2. The CDR3 is 16 amino acids. CDR1 SNHLY and CDR2 FYNNEI come from the germline V gene. V lost 5 bases, J lost 5 bases, and 12 bases stayed unmatched.

V is TRBV6-1 and J is TRBJ1-1; 12 nucleotides agree with TRBD1. CDR1 is MNHNS, CDR2 SASEGT, per germline. The CDR3 totals 18 residues. Losses at the gene ends were 7 bases for V and 0 bases for J; bases not matched to a gene: 12. The DNA for the CDR3 is TGTGCCAGCATTGGGGGACAGGGGGCGCCAAGGCTGAACACTGAAGCTTTCTTT. It specifies CASIGGQGAPRLNTEAFF.

This clonotype was seen at least ten times. The chain is built from TRBV6-2 or TRBV6-3 and TRBJ2-3; the match to TRBD1 covers 7 bases. Germline-derived CDR1 and CDR2 are MNHEY and SVGEGT. There are 13 residues in the CDR3. V trimming: 4 bases; J trimming: 7 bases; junction bases outside the gene matches: 5. The CDR3 region is CASSSTGQHTQYF. The CDR3 DNA reads as TGTGCCAGCAGTTCAACGGGACAGCATACGCAGTATTTT.

The table lists this clonotype with many counts. J is TRBJ1-5 and V is TRBV28; D is unclear. Germline CDR1 MDHEN, CDR2 SYDVKM. This CDR3 has 12 residues. The V end lost 2 bases, the J end lost 6 bases, and 5 bases lay between the germline ends. In DNA form, the CDR3 reads TGTGCCAGCAGTTTAATAGCTCAGCCCCAGCATTTT. This gives the protein CASSLIAQPQHF.

This clonotype appeared a few times. V is TRBV20-1 and J is TRBJ1-5, with D possibly being TRBD1 (5 bases). From germline, CDR1 is DFQATT and CDR2 SNEGSKA (reference sequence). CDR3 length equals 18 residues. The ends were cut back, 4 bases at V and 6 bases at J, with 28 bases in the middle. The DNA for the CDR3 is TGCAGTGCTACTATAAAAGCCCCTTTAACCGGGGGTAGTCAGCCCCAGCATTTT. It translates to CSATIKAPLTGGSQPQHF.

This clonotype was counted ten times or more. V is TRBV9 and J is TRBJ1-2; D remains unclear. The CDR3 consists of 11 residues. Trimming pared 6 bases from V and 1 base from J, leaving 4 bases between. Germline values: CDR1 SGDLS, CDR2 YYNGEE. CDR3 nucleotides: TGTGCCAGCAACAATAACTATGGCTACACCTTC. Translating it yields CASNNNYGYTF.

The chain links TRBV4-1 to TRBJ2-4; D uncertain. The germline gives CDR1 MGHRA, CDR2 YSYEKL. This CDR3 contains 14 residues. V lost 0 bases and J 6 bases, leaving 9 bases between the germline ends. The CDR3 DNA follows: TGCGCCAGCAGCCAAGAGGGTACCCGAAACATTCAGTACTTC. This gives the protein CASSQEGTRNIQYF.

This clonotype has a count of ten or more. V and J are TRBV20-1 and TRBJ1-2; 9 positions agree with TRBD1. The germline CDR1 and CDR2 sequences are DFQATT and SNEGSKA (reference sequence). The CDR3 runs 13 residues. The V gene end was trimmed by 6 bases and the J gene end by 5 bases; junction bases not matched to a gene: 7. The CDR3 DNA follows: TGCAGTGCCGGACAGGGGAGAAGATATGGCTACACCTTC. Translated, it gives CSAGQGRRYGYTF.

J is TRBJ1-2 and V is TRBV30; 8 nucleotides match TRBD1. CDR1 and CDR2 from the germline V gene are GTSNPN and SVGIG (reference sequence). V lost 3 bases and J lost 8; bases outside the gene matches: 8. The CDR3 extends over 13 amino acids. CDR3 in amino acids: CAWSGQGSTGYTF. As DNA, the CDR3 is TGTGCCTGGAGCGGACAGGGTTCTACGGGCTACACCTTC.

This clonotype appeared many times. The V gene is TRBV19, the J gene TRBJ1-2, with 7 bases matching TRBD1. CDR3 length: 15 residues. Per the germline V gene, CDR1 is LNHDA and CDR2 is SQIVND (reference sequence). The V segment lost 5 bases and the J segment 6 bases; nucleotides outside the gene matches: 12. CDR3 in amino acids: CASSAYSGGRNGYTF. For the CDR3, the DNA is TGTGCCAGTAGTGCCTATTCAGGGGGTCGGAATGGCTACACCTTC.

This clonotype was seen more than once but under ten times. The V call is TRBV7-2, the J call TRBJ2-5; D is possibly TRBD2 (5 bases). CDR1 SGHTA and CDR2 FQGNSA come from the germline V gene. The length of the CDR3 is 15 residues. V lost 1 base and J lost 1, with 10 bases in between. The CDR3 protein is CASSLGAGFQETQYF. The CDR3 nucleotides are TGTGCCAGCAGCTTAGGGGCGGGCTTCCAAGAGACCCAGTACTTC.

To note about this clonotype: This could be a read error, since a much larger clone is one nucleotide away. V and J are TRBV27 and TRBJ2-2, with 10 positions matching TRBD1. There are 17 residues in the CDR3. Germline V gene lookup returns CDR1 MNHEY and CDR2 SMNVEV (reference sequence). The V gene end was trimmed by 4 bases and the J gene end by 5 bases; junction bases not matched to a gene: 10. The CDR3 loop reads CASSSPRDRGKTGELFF. The CDR3 bases are TGTGCCAGCAGTTCCCCCAGGGACAGGGGCAAGACCGGGGAGCTGTTTTTT.

In this sample, this clonotype turned up many times. The chain is built from TRBV7-2 and TRBJ2-2; TRBD1 agrees at 8 bases. J gave up 4 bases and V 5 bases, and 6 bases lay outside the gene matches. The length of the CDR3 is 15 residues. The germline gives CDR1 SGHTA, CDR2 FQGNSA. CDR3 residues: CASSTPGQGTGELFF. Written as DNA, the CDR3 is TGTGCCAGCAGCACCCCTGGACAGGGCACCGGGGAGCTGTTTTTT.

The chain is built from TRBV2 and TRBJ1-5; no reliable D call. The length of the CDR3 is 13 residues. Trimming shortened V by 6 bases and J by 7 bases, and 13 bases separated the two germline ends. CDR1 is SNHLY and CDR2 is FYNNEI in the germline V gene. The CDR3 sequence: CASSGELGQPQHF. CDR3 DNA sequence: TGTGCCAGCAGCGGGGAGTTGGGGCAGCCCCAGCATTTT. Full variable domain (remainder filled in from reference TRBV2 and TRBJ1-5): EPEVTQTPSHQVTQMGQEVILRCVPISNHLYFYWYRQILGQKVEFLVSFYNNEISEKSEIFDDQFSVERPDGSNFTLKIRSTKLEDSAMYFCASSGELGQPQHFGDGTRLSIL.

The chain couples TRBV29-1 to TRBJ2-6, with D unclear. This CDR3 region has 13 residues. V was cut by 0 bases and J by 3 bases, with 3 bases left in between. Germline V gene lookup returns CDR1 SQVTM and CDR2 ANQGSEA. The CDR3 is CSVEDDGANVLTF. CDR3 DNA: TGCAGCGTTGAAGATGATGGGGCCAACGTCCTGACTTTC.

Details on this clonotype: Relative to the germline gene, one junction end is altered; a read error may explain this. The V call is TRBV6-2 or TRBV6-3, the J call TRBJ2-3; tentative D call: TRBD1 (5 bases). Looked up from germline, CDR1 is MNHEY and CDR2 is SVGEGT. The CDR3 runs 15 residues. The DNA of the CDR3 is TGTGCCAGCAAAAATGGAGAAGGTTCCACAGGTACGCAGTATTTT. The encoded protein is CASKNGEGSTGTQYF.

The rearrangement joins TRBV28 to TRBJ1-6, with D unresolved. The V gene's germline CDR1 is MDHEN and CDR2 SYDVKM. The germline V and J ends were trimmed by 7 bases and 0 bases, with 10 bases remaining between them. This CDR3 has 15 residues. The CDR3 is CASKPASSYNSPLHF. The DNA for the CDR3 is TGTGCCAGCAAACCCGCGAGCTCCTATAATTCACCCCTCCACTTT.

This clonotype was seen a few times. The chain combines TRBV27 with TRBJ2-3, with D uncertain. This CDR3 has 15 amino acids. V lost 3 bases to trimming and J lost 4 bases, with 14 bases between them. The germline CDR1 and CDR2 sequences are MNHEY and SMNVEV (reference sequence). CDR3 nucleotide sequence: TGTGCCAGCAGTTTCTCGAAGATCGGCGCAGATACGCAGTATTTT. Translated, it gives CASSFSKIGADTQYF.

This clonotype was seen repeatedly, ten times or more. This chain links TRBV12-3 or TRBV12-4 with TRBJ1-1; no clear D. CDR3 length equals 14 residues. Trimming shortened V by 4 bases and J by 2 bases, and 11 bases separated the two germline ends. The CDR3 DNA is TGTGCCAGCAGTTCCAGGTCCTCTAACACTGAAGCTTTCTTT. It encodes CASSSRSSNTEAFF.

This clonotype was seen repeatedly, ten times or more. The chain recombines TRBV20-1 with TRBJ2-5; the D gene is possibly TRBD2 (5 bases). In germline, CDR1 is DFQATT, CDR2 SNEGSKA (reference sequence). The CDR3 is made up of 13 amino acids. Trimming stripped 2 bases from V and 4 bases from J, with 11 bases between. In DNA form, the CDR3 reads TGCAGTGCTAGACCTGGACTGACAGAGACCCAGTACTTC. This encodes CSARPGLTETQYF.

This clonotype showed up many times. The chain has TRBV27 and TRBJ2-7; D possibly corresponds to TRBD2 (7 bases). V was shortened by 8 bases and J by 5 bases, with 16 bases between the two germline ends. Germline CDR1 is MNHEY and CDR2 is SMNVEV (reference sequence). The CDR3 covers 13 residues. In nucleotides, the CDR3 is TGTGCCAGCGGTGACGGGGGGCTGAACGAGCAGTACTTC. Encoded protein: CASGDGGLNEQYF.

This clonotype was detected only a few times. This chain links TRBV30 with TRBJ2-5; the D gene is possibly TRBD1 (5 bases). Trimming pared 2 bases from V and 5 bases from J, leaving 12 bases between. In germline, CDR1 is GTSNPN, CDR2 SVGIG (reference sequence). This CDR3 has 13 amino acids. The CDR3 sequence is CAWSRGAGETQYF. DNA for the CDR3: TGTGCCTGGAGTAGGGGTGCTGGGGAGACCCAGTACTTC.

This clonotype was observed a handful of times. The genes are TRBV2 and TRBJ2-7; D uncertain. In germline, CDR1 is SNHLY, CDR2 FYNNEI. There are 12 residues in the CDR3. Deletions cut 10 bases from V and 2 bases from J, with 12 bases between. CDR3 coding DNA: TGTGCCACAAGAAAGGCCCCCTACGAGCAGTACTTC. Translation: CATRKAPYEQYF. Looking up the rest from reference TRBV2 and TRBJ2-7 gives the full variable domain: EPEVTQTPSHQVTQMGQEVILRCVPISNHLYFYWYRQILGQKVEFLVSFYNNEISEKSEIFDDQFSVERPDGSNFTLKIRSTKLEDSAMYFCATRKAPYEQYFGPGTRLTVT.